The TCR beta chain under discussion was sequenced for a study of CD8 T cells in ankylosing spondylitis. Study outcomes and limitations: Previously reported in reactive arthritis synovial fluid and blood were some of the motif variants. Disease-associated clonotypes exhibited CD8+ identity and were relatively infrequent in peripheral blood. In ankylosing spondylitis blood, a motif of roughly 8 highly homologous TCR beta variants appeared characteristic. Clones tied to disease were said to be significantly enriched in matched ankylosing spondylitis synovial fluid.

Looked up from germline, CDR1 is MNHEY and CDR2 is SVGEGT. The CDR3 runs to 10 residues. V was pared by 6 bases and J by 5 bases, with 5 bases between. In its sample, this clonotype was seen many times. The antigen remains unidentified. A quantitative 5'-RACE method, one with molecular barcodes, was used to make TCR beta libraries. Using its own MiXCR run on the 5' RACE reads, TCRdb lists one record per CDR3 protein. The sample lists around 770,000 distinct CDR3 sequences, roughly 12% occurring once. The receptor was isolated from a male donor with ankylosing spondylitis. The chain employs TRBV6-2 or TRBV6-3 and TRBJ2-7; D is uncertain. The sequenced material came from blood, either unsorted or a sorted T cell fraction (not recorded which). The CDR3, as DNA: TGTGCCAGCAGGGACCACGAGCAGTACTTC. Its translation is CASRDHEQYF.